This TCR beta chain comes out of a study of cytomegalovirus exposure and HLA in healthy donors. Regarding the study as a whole: In a later analysis, an Asian-associated ancestry cluster reportedly showed fewer N-insertions than the approximately 670-donor mean. The study had only CMV serostatus as immune exposure information.

Germline V CDR1 and CDR2: SNHLY, FYNNEI. J lost 3 bases, V lost 6 bases, and 11 bases had no gene match. CDR3 length equals 17 residues. In its sample, this clone was seen a few times. Its antigen is as yet unknown. The PCR used 60 Vbeta and 13 Jbeta primers. As handled by the study authors: In a later analysis, tens of millions of unique TCR beta chains included roughly 11 million shared by two or more donors. Only in-frame clones appear in the TCRdb table, and some are missing; sequencing was by immunoSEQ multiplex PCR. V, J and clone size are those of that table, while D and trimming were read from the DNA. This sample has 70,000 to 80,000 clones, with nearly 80% found just once. The donors gave bone marrow, and they were healthy.

The specimen sequenced was PBMCs. The receptor comes from a woman in her forties in good health and CMV-seropositive. The genes are TRBV2 and TRBJ2-5, with TRBD2 matching 12 bases. CDR3 sequence (DNA): TGTGCCAGCAGGACTAGCGGGGGCTCCGCCCTTAAAGAGACCCAGTACTTC. Its translation: CASRTSGGSALKETQYF.